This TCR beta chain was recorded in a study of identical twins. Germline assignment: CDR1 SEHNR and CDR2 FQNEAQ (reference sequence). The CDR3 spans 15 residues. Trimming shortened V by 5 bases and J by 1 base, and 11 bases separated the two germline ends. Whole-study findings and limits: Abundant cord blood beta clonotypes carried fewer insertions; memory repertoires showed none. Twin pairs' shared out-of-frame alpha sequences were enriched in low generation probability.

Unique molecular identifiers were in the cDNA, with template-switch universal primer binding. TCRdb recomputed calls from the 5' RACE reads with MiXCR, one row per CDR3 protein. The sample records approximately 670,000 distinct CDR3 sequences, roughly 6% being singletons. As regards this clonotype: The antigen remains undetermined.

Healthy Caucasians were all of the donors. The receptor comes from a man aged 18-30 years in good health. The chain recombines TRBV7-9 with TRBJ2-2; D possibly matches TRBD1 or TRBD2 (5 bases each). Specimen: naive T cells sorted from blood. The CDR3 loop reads CASSVGRWNTGELFF. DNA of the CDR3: TGTGCCAGCAGCGTGGGACGGTGGAACACCGGGGAGCTGTTTTTT.